Listed here is a single TCR beta chain. Its antigen is still unknown. Assay used: immunoSEQ multiplex PCR; TCRdb lists only in-frame clones, some missing. The profile covers 2 million to 2.5 million clones, with under 95% appearing a single time and 0.37% taken by the ten largest. The data are from a study of shared clonotypes between healthy human individuals. Whole-study context: Sampling drew on donors who were a couple of women and a few men aged 18 to 49.

Study-wide findings and caveats: Larger estimated richness was generally seen in naive subsets than in memory subsets. Clonotype sharing among donors, it was expected, would be affected by sequencing depth. Since donors were few, the genetic and exposure-history diversity represented was limited.

The sequencing sample was made of naive CD4+ T cells from PBMCs. Subset reported: CD45RA+ positively selected. This receptor was taken from a man between 18 and 35 years old in good health. Some clones in this sample may be carry-over from other donors' samples.

Written as DNA, the CDR3 is TGTGCCAGCAAAAGGCGGGAGAGTCTATACAATGAGCAGTTCTTC. This translates into CASKRRESLYNEQFF. The genes are TRBV18 and TRBJ2-1, with TRBD2 matching 7 bases. Germline V CDR1 and CDR2: KGHSH, LQKENI. The CDR3 is 15 amino acids. V lost 8 bases to trimming and J lost 4 bases; unmatched junction nucleotides: 11.